The T cell receptor beta chain under discussion was sequenced for a study of CD8+ T cells in alopecia areata. Study at large: Treated patients received oral tofacitinib, 5 to 10 mg twice daily. It was 6 to 18 months of tofacitinib, and then there were 6 months off drug.

Described treatment: oral pan-JAK inhibitor, 5-10 mg twice daily. Specimens obtained from alopecia areata patients comprised lesional scalp punch biopsies and peripheral blood. Findings of the study overall: Mouse data revealed clearer TCR sharing than patient data did, a gap possibly tied to HLA.

Following RNA extraction, reverse transcription yielded cDNA that acted as the sequencing template. The repertoire was sequenced with immunoSEQ multiplex PCR; TCRdb's copy has only in-frame clones and lacks some. Found here are fewer than 250,000 clones, approximately 40% of them singletons; the top ten hold about 2.6%. The V gene's germline CDR1 is SNHLY and CDR2 FYNNEI. This CDR3 region has 15 residues. Deletions cut 4 bases from V and 4 bases from J, with 13 bases between. This clone was found a few times. Its antigen is as yet unknown. Material: CD4+ T cells sorted from blood, obtained around week 36, from a patient treated with tofacitinib. The TCR was taken from a human donor with alopecia areata. The chain carries TRBV2 and TRBJ2-2, with D possibly called TRBD1 or TRBD2 (5 bases each). CDR3 nucleotide sequence: TGTGCCAGCAGTGTGCAGAGGGGCCTCACCGGGGAGCTGTTTTTT. Protein product: CASSVQRGLTGELFF.